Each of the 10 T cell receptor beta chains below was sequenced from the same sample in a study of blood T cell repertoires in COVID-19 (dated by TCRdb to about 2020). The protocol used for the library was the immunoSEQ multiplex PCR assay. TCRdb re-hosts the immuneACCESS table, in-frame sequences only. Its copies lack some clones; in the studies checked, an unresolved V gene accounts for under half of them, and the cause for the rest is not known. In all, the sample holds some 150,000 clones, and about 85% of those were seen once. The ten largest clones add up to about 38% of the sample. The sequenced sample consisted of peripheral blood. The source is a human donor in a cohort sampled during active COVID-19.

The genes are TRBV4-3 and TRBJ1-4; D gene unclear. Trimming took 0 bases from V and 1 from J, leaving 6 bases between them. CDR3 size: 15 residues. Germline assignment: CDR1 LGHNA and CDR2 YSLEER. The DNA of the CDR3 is TGCGCCAGCAGCCAAGATGGGCGAACTAATGAAAAACTGTTTTTT. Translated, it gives CASSQDGRTNEKLFF.

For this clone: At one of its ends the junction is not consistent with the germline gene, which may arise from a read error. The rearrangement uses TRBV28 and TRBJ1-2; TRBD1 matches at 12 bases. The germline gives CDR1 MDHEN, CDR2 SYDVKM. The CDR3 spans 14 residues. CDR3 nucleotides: TGTGCCAGCAGCCCGGGACAGGGGGCGCGCGGGGGCACGTTC. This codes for CASSPGQGARGGTF.

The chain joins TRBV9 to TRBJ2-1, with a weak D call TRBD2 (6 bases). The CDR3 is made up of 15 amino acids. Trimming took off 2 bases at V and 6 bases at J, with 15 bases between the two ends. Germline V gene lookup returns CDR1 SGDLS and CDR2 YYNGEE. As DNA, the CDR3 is TGTGCCAGCAGCGTGAGAGGTCGGGGGACCAATGAGCAGTTCTTC. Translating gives CASSVRGRGTNEQFF. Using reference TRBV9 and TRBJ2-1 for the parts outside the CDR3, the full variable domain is DSGVTQTPKHLITATGQRVTLRCSPRSGDLSVYWYQQSLDQGLQFLIQYYNGEERAKGNILERFSAQQFPDLHSELNLSSLELGDSALYFCASSVRGRGTNEQFFGPGTRLTVL.

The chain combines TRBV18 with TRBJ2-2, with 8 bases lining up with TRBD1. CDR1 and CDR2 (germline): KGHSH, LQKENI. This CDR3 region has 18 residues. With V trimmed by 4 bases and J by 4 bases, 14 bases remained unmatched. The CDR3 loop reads CASSRRQGTLRSTGELFF. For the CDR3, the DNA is TGTGCCAGCTCACGCCGACAGGGGACCTTGCGGAGCACCGGGGAGCTGTTTTTT.

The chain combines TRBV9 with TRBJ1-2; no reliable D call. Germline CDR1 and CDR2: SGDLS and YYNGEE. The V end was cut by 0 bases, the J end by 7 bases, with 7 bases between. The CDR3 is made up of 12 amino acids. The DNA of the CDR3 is TGTGCCAGCAGCGTAGTGAACGGTGGCTACACCTTC. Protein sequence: CASSVVNGGYTF. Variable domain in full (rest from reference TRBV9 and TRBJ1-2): DSGVTQTPKHLITATGQRVTLRCSPRSGDLSVYWYQQSLDQGLQFLIQYYNGEERAKGNILERFSAQQFPDLHSELNLSSLELGDSALYFCASSVVNGGYTFGSGTRLTVV.

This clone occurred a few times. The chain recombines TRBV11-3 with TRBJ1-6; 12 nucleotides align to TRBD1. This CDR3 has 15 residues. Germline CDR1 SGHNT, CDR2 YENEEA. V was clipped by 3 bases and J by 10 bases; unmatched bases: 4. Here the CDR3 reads CASSFLGTGGSPLHF. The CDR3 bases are TGTGCCAGCAGCTTTCTTGGGACAGGGGGCTCACCCCTCCACTTT.

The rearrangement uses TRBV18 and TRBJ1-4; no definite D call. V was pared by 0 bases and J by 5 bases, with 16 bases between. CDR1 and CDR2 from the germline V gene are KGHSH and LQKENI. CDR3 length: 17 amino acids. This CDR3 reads CASSPPRNAHRNEKLFF. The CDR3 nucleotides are TGTGCCAGCTCACCACCCAGAAACGCACACCGCAATGAAAAACTGTTTTTT.

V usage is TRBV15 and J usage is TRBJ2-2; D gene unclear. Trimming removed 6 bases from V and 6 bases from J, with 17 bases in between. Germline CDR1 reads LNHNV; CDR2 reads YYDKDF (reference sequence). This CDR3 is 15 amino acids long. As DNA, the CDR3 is TGTGCCACCAGTGGGCCCCACATCAGCCCCGGGGAGCTGTTTTTT. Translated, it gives CATSGPHISPGELFF.

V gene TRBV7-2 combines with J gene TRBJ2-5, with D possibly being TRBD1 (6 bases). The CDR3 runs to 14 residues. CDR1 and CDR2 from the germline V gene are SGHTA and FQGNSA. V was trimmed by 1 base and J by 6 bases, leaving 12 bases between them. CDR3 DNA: TGTGCCAGCAGCTTAGAACAGGGACGGAAGACCCAGTACTTC. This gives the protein CASSLEQGRKTQYF.

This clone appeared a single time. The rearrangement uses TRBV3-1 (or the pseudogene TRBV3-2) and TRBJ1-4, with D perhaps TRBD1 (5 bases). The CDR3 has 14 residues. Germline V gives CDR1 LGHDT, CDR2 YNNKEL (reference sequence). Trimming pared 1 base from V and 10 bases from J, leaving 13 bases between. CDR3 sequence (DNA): TGTGCCAGCAGCCAAGGACAGACGGTGGGAAAACTGTTTTTT. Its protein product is CASSQGQTVGKLFF.